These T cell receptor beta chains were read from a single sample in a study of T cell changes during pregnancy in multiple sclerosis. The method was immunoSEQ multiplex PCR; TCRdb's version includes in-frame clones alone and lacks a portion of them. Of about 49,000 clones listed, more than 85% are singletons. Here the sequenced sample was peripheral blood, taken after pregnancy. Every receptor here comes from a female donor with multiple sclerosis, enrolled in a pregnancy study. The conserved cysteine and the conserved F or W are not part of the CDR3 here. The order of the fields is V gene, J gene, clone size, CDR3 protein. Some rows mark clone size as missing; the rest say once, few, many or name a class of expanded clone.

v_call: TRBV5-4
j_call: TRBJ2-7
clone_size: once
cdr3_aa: ASSAGLAANSYEQY

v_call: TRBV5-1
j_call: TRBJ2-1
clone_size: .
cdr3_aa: ASSLAASGTPNEQF

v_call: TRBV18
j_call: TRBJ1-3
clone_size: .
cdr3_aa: ASSPPGAGRTSSGNTIY

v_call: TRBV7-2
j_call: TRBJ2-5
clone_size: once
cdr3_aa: ASSLWGGSTLPSTQH

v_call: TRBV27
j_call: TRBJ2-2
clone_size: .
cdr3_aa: ASSRDTNTGELF

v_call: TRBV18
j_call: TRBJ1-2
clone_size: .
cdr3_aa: ASSPEEFYGYT

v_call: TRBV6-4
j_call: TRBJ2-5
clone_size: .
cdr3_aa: ASTRYQRGLQETQY

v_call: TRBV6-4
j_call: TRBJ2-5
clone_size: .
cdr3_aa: ASSEVAGGQETQY

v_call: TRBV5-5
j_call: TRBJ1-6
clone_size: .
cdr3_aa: ASSTTGANSPLH

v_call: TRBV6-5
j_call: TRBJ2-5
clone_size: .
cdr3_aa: LPTIPGVGETQY

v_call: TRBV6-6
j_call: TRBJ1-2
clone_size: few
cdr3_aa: ASSGTGGAGNGYT

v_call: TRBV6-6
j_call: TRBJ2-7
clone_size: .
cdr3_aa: ASSSSRAYEQY

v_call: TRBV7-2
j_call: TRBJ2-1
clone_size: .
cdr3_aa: ASSLVIPSLSSYNEQF

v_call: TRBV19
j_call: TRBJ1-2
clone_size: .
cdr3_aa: ASSRVGAPNYGYT

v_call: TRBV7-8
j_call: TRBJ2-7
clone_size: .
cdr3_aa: ASSLGGQAYEQY

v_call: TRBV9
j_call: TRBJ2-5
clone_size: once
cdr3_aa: ASSVGRTGGYQETQY

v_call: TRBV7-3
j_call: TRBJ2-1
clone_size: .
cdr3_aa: ASSLMGQGAENEQF

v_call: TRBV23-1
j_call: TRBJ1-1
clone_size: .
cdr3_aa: ASSQSSGVAIREWDTEAF

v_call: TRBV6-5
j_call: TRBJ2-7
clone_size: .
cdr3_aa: ASSYSDSRYEQY

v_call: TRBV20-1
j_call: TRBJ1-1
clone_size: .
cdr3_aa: SARDRGEAF

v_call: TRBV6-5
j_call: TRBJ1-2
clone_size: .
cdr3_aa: ASSSDRGRLGYT

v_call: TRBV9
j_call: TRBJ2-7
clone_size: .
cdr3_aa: ASSVGGVTYEQY

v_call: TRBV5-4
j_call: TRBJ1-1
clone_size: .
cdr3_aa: ASSRDKNTEAF

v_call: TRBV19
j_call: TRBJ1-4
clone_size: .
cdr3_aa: ASSIVTSEKLF

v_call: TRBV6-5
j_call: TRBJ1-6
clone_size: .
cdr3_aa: ASSAGATYNSPLH

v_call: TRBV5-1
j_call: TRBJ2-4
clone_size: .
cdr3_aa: ASSPTSGGASGNIQY

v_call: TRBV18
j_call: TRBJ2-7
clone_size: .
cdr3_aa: ASSPPDRRGPYEQY

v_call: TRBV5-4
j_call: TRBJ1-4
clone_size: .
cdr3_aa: ASSYDRAGEKLF

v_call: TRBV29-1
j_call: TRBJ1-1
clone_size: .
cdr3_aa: SVEGQLEAF

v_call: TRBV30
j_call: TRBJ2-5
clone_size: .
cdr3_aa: AWSRVRGGGTQY

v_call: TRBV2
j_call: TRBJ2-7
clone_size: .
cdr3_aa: ASTLTRGQGTNEQY

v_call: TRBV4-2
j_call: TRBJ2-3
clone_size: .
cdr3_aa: ASSPQGGAVTDTQY

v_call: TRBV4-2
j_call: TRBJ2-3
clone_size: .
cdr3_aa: ATGGPSTDTQY

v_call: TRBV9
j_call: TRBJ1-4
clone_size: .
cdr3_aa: ASSVDSYINEKLF

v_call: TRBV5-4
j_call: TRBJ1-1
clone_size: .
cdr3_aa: ASSGSREAF

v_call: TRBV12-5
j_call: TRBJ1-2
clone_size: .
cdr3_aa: ASGPGQNGYT

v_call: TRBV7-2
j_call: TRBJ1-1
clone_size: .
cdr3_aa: ASSTRGQAKAF

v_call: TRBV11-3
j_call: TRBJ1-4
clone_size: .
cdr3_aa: ASSLTPGQGKGKLF

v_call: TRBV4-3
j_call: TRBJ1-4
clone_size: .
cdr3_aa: ASSPTGGVNEKLF

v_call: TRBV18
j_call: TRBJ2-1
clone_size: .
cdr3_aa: ASSQLAGGRNSYNEQF

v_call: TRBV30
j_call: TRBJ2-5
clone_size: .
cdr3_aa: AWSASAKETQY

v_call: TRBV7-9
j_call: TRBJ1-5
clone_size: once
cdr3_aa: ASSPNTPSGPQH

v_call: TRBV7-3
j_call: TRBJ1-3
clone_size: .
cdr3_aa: ASSLSLPGQGNTIY

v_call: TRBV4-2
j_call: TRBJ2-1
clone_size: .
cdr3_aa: ASSQEPSSSGGALNEQF

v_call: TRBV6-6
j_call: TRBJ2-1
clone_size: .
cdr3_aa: ASSYSPSGNEQF

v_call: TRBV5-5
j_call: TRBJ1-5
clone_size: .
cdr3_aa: ASSKDRGDQPQH

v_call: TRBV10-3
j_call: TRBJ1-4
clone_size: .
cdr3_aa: ATRTPDSNEKLF